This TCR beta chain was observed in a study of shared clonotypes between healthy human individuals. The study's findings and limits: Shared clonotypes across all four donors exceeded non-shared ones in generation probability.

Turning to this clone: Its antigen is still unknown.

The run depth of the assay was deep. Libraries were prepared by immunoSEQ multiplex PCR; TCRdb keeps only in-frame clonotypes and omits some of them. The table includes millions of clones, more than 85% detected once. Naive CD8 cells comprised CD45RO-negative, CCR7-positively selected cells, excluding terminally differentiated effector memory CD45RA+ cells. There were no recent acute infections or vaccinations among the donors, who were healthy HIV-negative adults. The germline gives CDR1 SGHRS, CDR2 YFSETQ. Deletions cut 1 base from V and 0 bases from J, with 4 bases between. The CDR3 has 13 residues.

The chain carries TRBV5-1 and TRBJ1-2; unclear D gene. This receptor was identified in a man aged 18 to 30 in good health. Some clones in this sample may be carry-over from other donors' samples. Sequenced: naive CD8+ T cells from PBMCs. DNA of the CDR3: TGCGCCAGCAGCTTGATACCTAACTATGGCTACACCTTC. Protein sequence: CASSLIPNYGYTF.